The 16 T cell receptor beta chains presented below share a single source sample, sequenced in a study of T cell repertoires in cytomegalovirus infection. TCRdb processed the reads anew with MiXCR; each CDR3 protein has one entry. The sample consists of hundreds of thousands of distinct CDR3 sequences, approximately 31% of them appearing once. Their antigens are not known. The sample was cultured CD8+ T cells from PBMCs, taken from culture after CMV antigen stimulation. The receptors come from a human donor in good health (CMV status not recorded). Some clones in this sample may be carry-over from other donors' samples.

This chain joins TRBV18 and TRBJ1-1, with D uncertain. Trimming removed 0 bases from V and 4 bases from J, with 12 bases in between. The CDR3 contains 15 residues. Germline V gives CDR1 KGHSH, CDR2 LQKENI. For the CDR3, the DNA is TGTGCCAGCTCACCACCGTACGTCCTGGGCACTGAAGCTTTCTTT. It encodes CASSPPYVLGTEAFF.

V is TRBV5-4 and J is TRBJ2-5; the D gene is possibly TRBD1 (5 bases). CDR1 is SGHNT, CDR2 YYREEE, per germline (reference sequence). V lost 2 bases, J lost 2 bases, and 13 bases lay in between. The CDR3 is 15 residues long. The CDR3 region is CASSFTGTAQETQYF. CDR3 coding DNA: TGTGCCAGCAGCTTTACAGGCACTGCTCAAGAGACCCAGTACTTC.

This clonotype was observed a few times. This chain links TRBV6-6 with TRBJ2-3, with 7 bases identical to TRBD1. From germline, CDR1 is MNHNY and CDR2 SVGAGI (reference sequence). This CDR3 has 17 amino acids. V shed 5 bases, J shed 0 bases, and the junction held 11 bases outside the gene matches. This chain's CDR3 is CASSTRVWTGSTDTQYF. CDR3 sequence (DNA): TGTGCCAGCAGTACTAGAGTCTGGACAGGTAGCACAGATACGCAGTATTTT.

The V and J genes are TRBV4-1 and TRBJ2-7; TRBD2 agrees at 9 bases. The CDR3 loop spans 14 amino acids. Germline V gene data show CDR1 as MGHRA and CDR2 as YSYEKL. Trimming cost V 4 bases and J 4 bases; bases outside gene matches: 5. The CDR3 DNA follows: TGCGCCAGCAGCCCTGGACTAGCGAAGTACGAGCAGTACTTC. Its translation is CASSPGLAKYEQYF.

The rearrangement links TRBV5-8 to TRBJ1-6; D is unclear. Between the trimmed V and J ends, which lost 0 bases and 1 base, there was a span of 8 bases. There are 16 residues in the CDR3. The V gene's germline CDR1 is SGHTS and CDR2 YDEGEE. In nucleotides, the CDR3 is TGTGCCAGCAGCTTGGGTCAGGTTTCCTATAATTCACCCCTCCACTTT. Protein sequence: CASSLGQVSYNSPLHF.

This clonotype was seen only a few times. The chain combines TRBV2 with TRBJ2-3, with no clear D. Trimming left V 4 bases short and J 3 bases short, with 14 bases between. CDR1 is SNHLY, CDR2 FYNNEI, per germline. The CDR3 consists of 15 residues. The CDR3 DNA reads TGTGCCAGCAGTGCGCGGTGGGTAGGAACAGATACGCAGTATTTT. It specifies CASSARWVGTDTQYF.

The chain combines TRBV4-3 with TRBJ1-5; possibly TRBD1 for D (5 bases). CDR3 length: 14 amino acids. Germline V gene sequence: CDR1 LGHNA, CDR2 YSLEER. Trimming took off 8 bases at V and 5 bases at J, with 16 bases between the two ends. The CDR3 loop is CASGPGTEDQPQHF. The CDR3 nucleotides read TGCGCCAGCGGCCCCGGGACTGAAGATCAGCCCCAGCATTTT.

CDR3 DNA: TGTGCCAGCAGCCACTCCAGCCGGGGCTACACCTTC. Translating gives CASSHSSRGYTF. The V and J genes are TRBV9 and TRBJ1-2; no firm D call. The CDR3 runs 12 residues. Germline CDR1 reads SGDLS; CDR2 reads YYNGEE. The V end lost 4 bases, the J end lost 8 bases, and 12 bases lay between the germline ends.

This clonotype came up a few times. The chain uses TRBV6-5 and TRBJ1-1; D is ambiguous. Trimming pared 0 bases from V and 2 bases from J, leaving 22 bases between. This CDR3 is built from 19 residues. Germline V lookup: CDR1 MNHEY, CDR2 SVGAGI. The CDR3 region is CASSYSSAGEGGINTEAFF. The CDR3 DNA sequence: TGTGCCAGCAGTTACTCGAGCGCGGGTGAGGGTGGAATCAACACTGAAGCTTTCTTT.

The count of this clonotype is one. The junction and the germline gene differ at one end; a read error may be behind it. The chain links TRBV7-9 to TRBJ1-1; TRBD1 is a possible D gene (6 bases). CDR1 and CDR2 (germline): SEHNR, FQNEAQ (reference sequence). The CDR3 is 15 residues long. The CDR3: CVSSLYEGGRTEAFF. CDR3 DNA sequence: TGTGTCAGCAGCCTCTACGAGGGGGGGCGGACTGAAGCTTTCTTT.

This clonotype was recorded once. The rearrangement uses TRBV27 and TRBJ1-6; possible D gene TRBD1, 5 bases. This CDR3 spans 16 amino acids. Trimming cost V 7 bases and J 7 bases, with 20 bases left between them. Per germline, CDR1 MNHEY and CDR2 SMNVEV (reference sequence). The CDR3 coding sequence is TGTGCCAGCAATCAGAATGCTCGGGGACGAAATTCACCCCTCCACTTT. It translates to CASNQNARGRNSPLHF.

The chain has TRBV19 and TRBJ2-7; D gene ambiguous. Trimming shortened V by 3 bases and J by 5 bases, and 14 bases separated the two germline ends. This CDR3 comprises 14 residues. Germline CDR1 and CDR2: LNHDA and SQIVND (reference sequence). The CDR3 sequence: CASSIKGSRHEQYF. The CDR3 region has the DNA TGTGCCAGTAGTATTAAAGGATCTCGCCACGAGCAGTACTTC.

The chain joins TRBV6-2 or TRBV6-3 to TRBJ2-2; 7 bases are shared with TRBD1. Germline loops: CDR1 MNHEY, CDR2 SVGEGT. Losses at the gene ends were 2 bases for V and 4 bases for J; bases not matched to a gene: 7. The CDR3 length is 16 residues. This CDR3 reads CASSYEGAYGTGELFF. The CDR3 nucleotides read TGTGCCAGCAGTTACGAGGGGGCTTACGGCACCGGGGAGCTGTTTTTT.

This chain uses TRBV28 with TRBJ1-4; D is unclear. The CDR3 spans 14 residues. CDR1 is MDHEN, CDR2 SYDVKM, per germline. V lost 5 bases to trimming and J lost 4 bases, with 11 bases between them. The CDR3, as DNA: TGTGCCAGCAGTCCGATGACCATTAATGAAAAACTGTTTTTT. It codes for CASSPMTINEKLFF.

This clonotype was recorded many times. A much larger clonotype is one base distant, so this may be a read error. V gene TRBV4-3 combines with J gene TRBJ2-1; D uncertain. The CDR3 totals 11 residues. Germline assignment: CDR1 LGHNA and CDR2 YSLEER. The CDR3 nucleotides are TGTGCCAGCAGCCACTACAATGAGCAGTTCTTC. Its translation is CASSHYNEQFF.

Notes on this clonotype: One junction end disagrees with the germline gene, perhaps due to a read error. The chain couples TRBV5-3 to TRBJ2-1; TRBD1 matches at 8 bases. TRBV5-3 is annotated as an ORF whose role is uncertain. The CDR3 has 15 amino acids. CDR3 region: CASSLDGTGYNEQFF. In DNA form, the CDR3 reads TGTGCCAGCAGCTTGGACGGGACAGGTTACAATGAGCAGTTCTTC.